These 5 T cell receptor beta chains originate from one sample sequenced in a study of blood T cell repertoires in COVID-19. The method was immunoSEQ multiplex PCR; TCRdb's version includes in-frame clones alone and lacks a portion of them. Of fewer than 70,000 clones in the sample, roughly 90% were seen once. Sequencing was performed on peripheral blood. The source is a human donor in a cohort sampled during active COVID-19.

The chain recombines TRBV30 with TRBJ2-5; 10 nucleotides match TRBD1. The CDR3 is 15 residues long. Germline CDR1 and CDR2: GTSNPN and SVGIG (reference sequence). V was clipped by 3 bases and J by 4 bases; unmatched bases: 8. The CDR3 DNA is TGTGCCTGGAGCCTGACAGGGGGCGCGAGAGAGACCCAGTACTTC. This translates into CAWSLTGGARETQYF.

The chain combines TRBV7-8 with TRBJ1-6, with 8 bases lining up with TRBD1. The germline V gene encodes CDR1 SGHVS and CDR2 FQNEAQ. CDR3 length: 13 amino acids. Losses at the gene ends were 8 bases for V and 6 bases for J; bases not matched to a gene: 3. Here the CDR3 reads CASGDRGNSPLHF. CDR3 sequence (DNA): TGTGCCAGCGGAGACAGGGGTAATTCACCCCTCCACTTT.

The chain couples TRBV19 to TRBJ2-5; D unresolved. V lost 7 bases, J lost 6 bases, and 12 bases lay in between. The CDR3 covers 12 residues. Germline values: CDR1 LNHDA, CDR2 SQIVND (reference sequence). Here the CDR3 DNA reads TGTGCCAGTACTGGCCCAACCAAGACCCAGTACTTC. This gives the protein CASTGPTKTQYF.

This clone has only a few counts. The chain links TRBV5-6 to TRBJ1-1; D remains unclear. The V gene's germline CDR1 is SGHDT and CDR2 YYEEEE. V dropped 4 bases and J dropped 5 bases, with 15 bases sitting between them. CDR3 length: 14 residues. CDR3 amino acids: CASSPRVSGTEAFF. Here the CDR3 DNA reads TGTGCCAGCAGCCCGCGGGTGTCGGGGACTGAAGCTTTCTTT.

This chain connects TRBV6-1 to TRBJ1-1; a possible D gene is TRBD1 (6 bases). The CDR3 contains 13 residues. Deletions cut 3 bases from V and 4 bases from J, with 9 bases between. In germline, CDR1 is MNHNS, CDR2 SASEGT. This CDR3 reads CASSDWGLTEAFF. In DNA form, the CDR3 reads TGTGCCAGCAGTGATTGGGGGCTCACTGAAGCTTTCTTT.